Below, 19 T cell receptor beta chains from the same sample are listed, as sequenced in a study of shared clonotypes between healthy human individuals. Clones were sequenced by immunoSEQ multiplex PCR, and TCRdb holds only the in-frame ones, with some missing. The sample has about 980,000 clones; less than 85% are singletons. Source material: memory CD4+ T cells sorted from blood. The subset is: CD45RA-negative fraction. The source is a man aged 18 to 35 in good health.

V gene TRBV5-1 combines with J gene TRBJ2-2; 9 nucleotides align to TRBD1. Unmatched junction bases numbered 5, after V lost 4 bases and J lost 1 base. CDR1 is SGHRS and CDR2 is YFSETQ in the germline V gene. This CDR3 is 16 amino acids long. CDR3 in DNA: TGCGCCAGCAGCCCATCGGACAGGGGGAACACCGGGGAGCTGTTTTTT. It is translated as CASSPSDRGNTGELFF.

CDR3 coding DNA: TGTGCCAGCAGCTTTCGACAGGGGCAAGGAAATGAGCAGTTCTTC. Amino acids: CASSFRQGQGNEQFF. The genes are TRBV11-3 and TRBJ2-1; the match to TRBD1 covers 8 bases. With 3 bases clipped from V and 7 bases from J, the junction kept 8 bases outside the gene matches. The CDR3 totals 15 residues. Germline V lookup: CDR1 SGHNT, CDR2 YENEEA.

This clone was counted only a few times. The CDR3 nucleotides are TGTGCCAGCAGTTCCAGGGAAAACGAGCAGTACTTC. Translation gives CASSSRENEQYF. The chain links TRBV2 to TRBJ2-7; a possible D gene is TRBD1 (5 bases). The CDR3 contains 12 residues. The V gene's germline CDR1 is SNHLY and CDR2 FYNNEI. Deletions cut 5 bases from V and 5 bases from J, with 10 bases between.

About this clone: Other DNA sequences in the sample encode the same CDR3. The chain carries TRBV5-4 and TRBJ2-3; 10 bases match TRBD2. CDR3 size: 14 residues. In germline, CDR1 is SGHNT, CDR2 YYREEE (reference sequence). V shed 2 bases and J 4 bases; nucleotides not matched to a gene: 1. DNA for the CDR3: TGTGCCAGCAGCTTAGGACTAGCGGCAGATACGCAGTATTTT. Its translation: CASSLGLAADTQYF.

This CDR3 reads CASGRGTEQFF. As DNA, the CDR3 is TGTGCCAGCGGAAGGGGTACTGAGCAGTTCTTC. The rearrangement uses TRBV27 and TRBJ2-1, with D possibly TRBD1 on 5 matching bases. Trimming shortened V by 8 bases and J by 9 bases, and 11 bases separated the two germline ends. This CDR3 contains 11 residues. CDR1 and CDR2 (germline): MNHEY, SMNVEV (reference sequence).

V and J are TRBV19 and TRBJ2-2; 7 bases line up with TRBD1. Looked up from germline, CDR1 is LNHDA and CDR2 is SQIVND (reference sequence). Trimming removed 4 bases from V and 7 bases from J; junction bases left unmatched: 6. The CDR3 spans 14 residues. Written as DNA, the CDR3 is TGTGCCAGTAGTAGGGACAGTACGAGCGGGGAGCTGTTTTTT. Its protein is CASSRDSTSGELFF.

The J gene is TRBJ2-1, the V gene TRBV15, with TRBD1 identical over 10 bases. The CDR3 contains 15 residues. Unmatched junction bases numbered 9, after V lost 5 bases and J lost 8 bases. From germline, CDR1 is LNHNV and CDR2 YYDKDF (reference sequence). The CDR3 DNA reads as TGTGCCACCAGCTTCCGGGACAGGGGACTCCATGAGCAGTTCTTC. Translating gives CATSFRDRGLHEQFF.

This chain uses TRBV6-1 with TRBJ2-3; no clear D. Germline-derived CDR1 and CDR2 are MNHNS and SASEGT. CDR3 length: 12 residues. Trimming took 6 bases from V and 4 from J, leaving 8 bases between them. As DNA, the CDR3 is TGTGCCAGCAGGTTTTGGGCAGATACGCAGTATTTT. Translation: CASRFWADTQYF.

The CDR3, as DNA: TGTGCCAGCAGAAGGACAGGGGAAGCCTACGAGCAGTACTTC. It is translated as CASRRTGEAYEQYF. The V gene is TRBV25-1, the J gene TRBJ2-7, with 9 bases aligning to TRBD1. The CDR3 is 14 amino acids. Germline-derived CDR1 and CDR2 are MGHDK and SYGVNS. The J segment lost 2 bases and the V segment lost 6 bases, leaving 5 bases of the junction unmatched.

CDR3 DNA: TGCGCCAGCAGTAGGGGACAGGGGGATGGTTCCTACAATGAGCAGTTCTTC. It specifies CASSRGQGDGSYNEQFF. The genes are TRBV10-1 and TRBJ2-1; 11 positions match TRBD1. This CDR3 spans 17 amino acids. J gave up 1 base and V 5 bases, and 7 bases lay outside the gene matches. Germline V lookup: CDR1 WNHNN, CDR2 SYGVQD (reference sequence).

Of note for this clone: Other DNA sequences within the sample encode an identical CDR3. The chain joins TRBV7-2 to TRBJ2-1; D ambiguous. The V end lost 1 base, the J end lost 0 bases, and 10 bases lay between the germline ends. CDR3 size: 16 residues. Germline V CDR1 and CDR2: SGHTA, FQGNSA. The CDR3 region has the DNA TGTGCCAGCAGCTTAGGGCCGGGTAGCTCCTACAATGAGCAGTTCTTC. This translates into CASSLGPGSSYNEQFF.

The chain carries TRBV27 and TRBJ2-4; tentatively, D is TRBD1 (5 bases). CDR3 length: 15 residues. Per germline, CDR1 MNHEY and CDR2 SMNVEV (reference sequence). With 3 bases removed from V and 5 bases from J, the gap between germline ends came to 14 bases. CDR3 in DNA: TGTGCCAGCAGTTTTTCAGGGATGGGGCAAAACATTCAGTACTTC. Encoded protein: CASSFSGMGQNIQYF.

This clone occurred a few times. V is TRBV27 and J is TRBJ2-5; no clear D gene. The V gene's germline CDR1 is MNHEY and CDR2 SMNVEV (reference sequence). The CDR3 length is 13 residues. The V gene lost 7 bases and the J gene lost 3 bases, with 12 bases spanning the gap. The CDR3 DNA sequence: TGTGCCAGCACTCGGTGGGGTGAAGAGACCCAGTACTTC. Encoded protein: CASTRWGEETQYF.

The V gene is TRBV28, the J gene TRBJ2-2; TRBD1 aligns across 11 bases. The CDR3 length is 16 residues. V lost 6 bases and J lost 4; bases outside the gene matches: 7. Germline CDR1 reads MDHEN; CDR2 reads SYDVKM. CDR3 DNA sequence: TGTGCCAGCAGACCCCCCGGGACAGGGGGCACCGGGGAGCTGTTTTTT. Translating gives CASRPPGTGGTGELFF.

This clone showed up just once. The chain carries TRBV18 and TRBJ2-7; D might be TRBD1 (6 bases). Looked up from germline, CDR1 is KGHSH and CDR2 is LQKENI. V was cut by 5 bases and J by 7 bases, with 15 bases left in between. There are 13 residues in the CDR3. CDR3 residues: CASSKGTPGEQYF. As DNA, the CDR3 is TGTGCCAGCTCAAAAGGGACACCCGGGGAGCAGTACTTC.

A note on this clone: A read error may explain this, as a much larger clone is one base away. V and J are TRBV30 and TRBJ1-6; tentatively, D is TRBD1 (6 bases). This CDR3 contains 13 residues. V was shortened by 8 bases and J by 11 bases, with 19 bases between the two germline ends. Per germline, CDR1 GTSNPN and CDR2 SVGIG (reference sequence). The CDR3 sequence is CAREQGWNPPLHF. CDR3 DNA sequence: TGTGCCCGCGAACAGGGCTGGAATCCACCCCTCCACTTT.

V and J are TRBV2 and TRBJ1-1, with TRBD1 matching over 8 bases. The CDR3 covers 14 residues. The germline V gene encodes CDR1 SNHLY and CDR2 FYNNEI. After removal of 4 bases from V and 4 bases from J, the junction contained 5 bases not matched to a gene. The CDR3 nucleotides are TGTGCCAGCAGTGTGACAGGGGCGGGCACTGAAGCTTTCTTT. Protein: CASSVTGAGTEAFF.

The chain is built from TRBV4-3 and TRBJ2-1; D gene ambiguous. Trimming cost V 0 bases and J 5 bases, with 11 bases left between them. This CDR3 is built from 15 residues. In germline, CDR1 is LGHNA, CDR2 YSLEER. CDR3 in amino acids: CASSQEVGFNNEQFF. CDR3 coding DNA: TGCGCCAGCAGCCAAGAGGTGGGGTTCAACAATGAGCAGTTCTTC.

This chain joins TRBV7-2 and TRBJ2-5; possible D gene TRBD1, 5 bases. The V end was cut by 1 base, the J end by 2 bases, with 11 bases between. The CDR3 length is 15 residues. CDR1 is SGHTA and CDR2 is FQGNSA in the germline V gene. The CDR3: CASSLVPGLQETQYF. The CDR3 nucleotides are TGTGCCAGCAGCTTAGTCCCAGGGTTACAAGAGACCCAGTACTTC.